This T cell receptor (beta chain) appears in the sequencing data of a study of blood T cell repertoires in COVID-19. As for the study in general: PBMCs, B-cell-depleted T cells, or T cells were the source of the cDNA or gDNA that made up the material.

Original handling: Cell counts per sample came from amplifying reference gene primers. Assay used: immunoSEQ multiplex PCR; TCRdb lists only in-frame clones, some missing. V and J calls and clone size are those listed in that table; D and trimming were worked out from the DNA. The sample yields fewer than 450,000 clones, approximately 85% seen once. After removal of 3 bases from V and 4 bases from J, the junction contained 5 bases not matched to a gene. This CDR3 spans 13 amino acids. Germline values: CDR1 GTSNPN, CDR2 SVGIG (reference sequence). Sequenced: PBMCs or T cells enriched from blood (not recorded which). The chain uses TRBV30 and TRBJ1-2; 7 nucleotides match TRBD1. This receptor was obtained from a woman between 35 and 50 years old with acute COVID-19. CDR3 bases: TGTGCCTGGAGACCAGACAGGGTCTATGGCTACACCTTC. It specifies CAWRPDRVYGYTF.